Sequencing of this T cell receptor (beta chain) was carried out in a study of blood T cell repertoires in COVID-19. As for the study in general: PBMCs, B-cell-depleted T cells, or T cells were the source of the cDNA or gDNA that made up the material.

In the source study's methods: Counts of nucleated cells, estimated from reference gene primer amplification, were obtained. Profiled with immunoSEQ multiplex PCR; TCRdb holds only in-frame clones, not every one. The V and J calls and clone size were taken over from that table, and D and trimming were inferred from the DNA. The data contain some 530,000 clones, around nine tenths of them seen just once; the ten biggest clones take up around 8%. Across 20 to 25 US areas, participants ranged in age from about 18 to 100 years. Participants' own reports of clinical history determined their cohort assignment. V lost 3 bases, J lost 1 base, and 13 bases lay in between. The CDR3 runs to 16 residues. The germline CDR1 and CDR2 sequences are MNHEY and SMNVEV (reference sequence).

The sequence was collected from a woman in her sixties or seventies who had recovered from COVID-19. V and J are TRBV27 and TRBJ1-5; unclear D gene. Sample: PBMCs or T cells enriched from blood (not recorded which). This chain's CDR3 is CASSFRSGGSNQPQHF. The CDR3 region has the DNA TGTGCCAGCAGTTTTAGGTCTGGAGGGAGCAATCAGCCCCAGCATTTT.